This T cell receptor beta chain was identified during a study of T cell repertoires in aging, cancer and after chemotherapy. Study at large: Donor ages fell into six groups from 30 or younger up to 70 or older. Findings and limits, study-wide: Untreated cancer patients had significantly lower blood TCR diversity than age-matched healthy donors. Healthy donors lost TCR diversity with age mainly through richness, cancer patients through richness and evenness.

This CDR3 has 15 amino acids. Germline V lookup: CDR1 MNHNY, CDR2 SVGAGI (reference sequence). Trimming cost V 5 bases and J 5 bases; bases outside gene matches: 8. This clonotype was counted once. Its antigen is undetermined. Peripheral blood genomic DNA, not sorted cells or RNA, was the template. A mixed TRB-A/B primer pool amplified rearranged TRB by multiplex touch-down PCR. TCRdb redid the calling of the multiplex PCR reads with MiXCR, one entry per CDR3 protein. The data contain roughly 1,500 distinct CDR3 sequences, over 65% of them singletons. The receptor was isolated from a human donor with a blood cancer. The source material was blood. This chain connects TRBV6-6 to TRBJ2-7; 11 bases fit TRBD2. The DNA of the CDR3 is TGTGCCAGCAGTCCTCTGACTAGCGGGGTCCACGAGCAGTACTTC. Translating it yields CASSPLTSGVHEQYF.